These 12 T cell receptor beta chains were all obtained from the same sample, sequenced in a study of blood T cells in healthy people across ages. A sample-barcoded 5' primer and a J-beta primer mix were used in a second PCR of about 6 to 12 cycles. TCRdb independently ran MiXCR on the 5' RACE reads; one entry per CDR3 protein. The sample lists about a million distinct CDR3 sequences, just over 50% seen once, with over 20% in the top ten. The sequenced sample consisted of blood. The receptors derive from an older woman in good health.

This clonotype was counted between two and nine times. The chain has TRBV10-3 and TRBJ2-7; 8 bases line up with TRBD1. From germline, CDR1 is ENHRY and CDR2 SYGVKD. V lost 0 bases and J lost 3; bases outside the gene matches: 4. The CDR3 consists of 15 residues. The CDR3 DNA follows: TGTGCCATCAGTGAGTCCGGGACAGGTGTCTACGAGCAGTACTTC. Its protein product is CAISESGTGVYEQYF.

The chain is built from TRBV12-3 or TRBV12-4 and TRBJ2-3, with D possibly TRBD2 on 6 matching bases. CDR3 size: 16 residues. Trimming took off 6 bases at V and 4 bases at J, with 20 bases between the two ends. In DNA, the CDR3 is TGTGCCAGCAGGTACGGTGCGGGAATAAGCGCAGATACGCAGTATTTT. Its protein product is CASRYGAGISADTQYF.

This clonotype was counted between two and nine times. The chain recombines TRBV6-5 with TRBJ2-2, with no clear D. The CDR3 consists of 12 residues. Germline lookup yields CDR1 MNHEY and CDR2 SVGAGI. With 6 bases removed from V and 4 bases from J, the gap between germline ends came to 6 bases. CDR3 sequence: CASSPPTGELFF. The CDR3, as DNA: TGTGCCAGCAGCCCCCCCACCGGGGAGCTGTTTTTT.

The rearrangement uses TRBV28 and TRBJ2-1; 11 bases line up with TRBD2. The J segment lost 6 bases and the V segment lost 0 bases, leaving 1 base of the junction unmatched. Germline loops: CDR1 MDHEN, CDR2 SYDVKM. This CDR3 comprises 15 residues. CDR3 coding DNA: TGTGCCAGCAGTTTATGGACTAGCGGGATCAATGAGCAGTTCTTC. As protein: CASSLWTSGINEQFF.

The gene calls are TRBV5-1 and TRBJ2-5; 8 bases are a match to TRBD1. The J call may be wrong; the DNA end is better matched by TRBJ2-7. Germline values: CDR1 SGHRS, CDR2 YFSETQ. This CDR3 spans 15 amino acids. This CDR3 is CASSLDRTGSYEQYF. CDR3 nucleotide sequence: TGCGCCAGCAGCTTGGATCGGACAGGGTCCTACGAGCAGTACTTC.

This clonotype occurred a few times. This chain connects TRBV15 to TRBJ1-2, with D uncertain. The V gene's germline CDR1 is LNHNV and CDR2 YYDKDF (reference sequence). V lost 0 bases and J lost 4, with 9 bases in between. The CDR3 runs to 14 residues. CDR3 nucleotides: TGTGCCACCAGCAGAGATCTAGCCATCTATGGCTACACCTTC. This gives the protein CATSRDLAIYGYTF.

The chain links TRBV7-7 to TRBJ2-7; unclear D gene. The CDR3 is made up of 13 amino acids. Trimming left V 3 bases short and J 3 bases short, with 9 bases between. Germline CDR1 reads SSHAT; CDR2 reads FNYEAQ (reference sequence). CDR3 protein: CASSFTTGYEQYF. The CDR3 DNA reads as TGTGCCAGCAGCTTCACTACGGGCTACGAGCAGTACTTC.

This clonotype was counted once. The J gene is TRBJ2-7, the V gene TRBV20-1; 10 nucleotides line up with TRBD1. The V gene end was trimmed by 4 bases and the J gene end by 6 bases; junction bases not matched to a gene: 12. The CDR3 consists of 15 residues. Looked up from germline, CDR1 is DFQATT and CDR2 is SNEGSKA (reference sequence). CDR3 DNA: TGCAGTGCTATTAAGCCCCTCGGGACAGGGGTCGAGCAGTACTTC. This codes for CSAIKPLGTGVEQYF.

The gene calls are TRBV27 and TRBJ2-7, with 8 bases matching TRBD2. Trimming at V came to 6 bases and at J to 3 bases, leaving 7 bases not matched to a gene. Germline lookup yields CDR1 MNHEY and CDR2 SMNVEV (reference sequence). The CDR3 length is 14 residues. This CDR3 reads CASSPQLADYEQYF. CDR3 coding DNA: TGTGCCAGCAGCCCGCAACTAGCGGACTACGAGCAGTACTTC.

The chain links TRBV28 to TRBJ2-4, with D possibly being TRBD1 (6 bases). The DNA end is a closer match to TRBJ2-7, so the J assignment may be wrong. The CDR3 is 13 amino acids. Germline V lookup: CDR1 MDHEN, CDR2 SYDVKM. The CDR3 coding sequence is TGTGCCAGCAGTTCATACCACAGGGACGAGCAGTACTTC. This translates into CASSSYHRDEQYF.

About this clonotype itself: A much larger clone is a single base away; this may be a read error. The chain couples TRBV7-9 to TRBJ2-1, with 7 bases that match TRBD2. The J call may not be correct, given that the DNA end is closer to TRBJ2-7. The germline V gene has CDR1 SEHNR and CDR2 FQNEAQ (reference sequence). The CDR3 has 15 residues. CDR3 sequence (DNA): TGTACCAGCAGCTTCCCTTCCCTAGCGGATTACGAGCAGTACTTC. Residues: CTSSFPSLADYEQYF.

V usage is TRBV28 and J usage is TRBJ2-2; D may correspond to TRBD1 or TRBD2 (5 bases each). CDR1 MDHEN and CDR2 SYDVKM come from the germline V gene. The CDR3 sequence is 14 residues long. Trimming left V 6 bases short and J 4 bases short, with 12 bases between. CDR3 protein: CASRYNGATGELFF. DNA of the CDR3: TGTGCCAGCAGGTACAACGGGGCCACCGGGGAGCTGTTTTTT.